A selection of T cell receptor beta chains follows, all from one sample in a study of PD-1 blockade in mismatch repair-deficient tumors. The method was immunoSEQ multiplex PCR; TCRdb's version includes in-frame clones alone and lacks a portion of them. In the table there are about 16,000 clones, more than 70% of which are singletons. This specimen consisted of PBMCs, obtained before pembrolizumab treatment. These receptors were collected from an adult with mismatch repair-deficient cancer. Both conserved end residues are part of each CDR3. Not all rows give a size; the values are once, few, many and, for expanded clones, a class.

CDR3,size,V
CASSFRTVGETDTQYF,.,TRBV28
CASERFGGTDTQYF,.,TRBV12-1
CASSWGKAATNEKLFF,.,TRBV6-6
CASRAPGGKLFF,.,TRBV6-1
CASSDEAGGSTDTQYF,.,TRBV6-4
CASGLFYNEQFF,.,TRBV12-5
CASSAASGTYEQYF,.,TRBV7-8
CASKIGSSTDTQYF,.,TRBV2
CASSSTSVETQYF,.,TRBV7-7
CASSPDRVVTEAFF,once,TRBV11-1
CASKELLAGAKNIQYF,.,TRBV5-1
CASGLTGNGVNEQYF,few,TRBV27
CASSYTSGSYEQYF,.,TRBV6-5
CASSFQTGVGRRNEQFF,.,TRBV19
CASSPQGGETQYF,.,TRBV7-8
CASSPSGQTYEQYF,.,TRBV18